This T cell receptor beta chain originates from a study of cytomegalovirus exposure and HLA in healthy donors. The CDR3 spans 15 residues. The germline CDR1 and CDR2 sequences are SEHNR and FQNEAQ (reference sequence). Trimming took 5 bases from V and 1 from J, leaving 15 bases between them. To note about this clone: Its antigen remains unidentified.

The study ran its PCR with 60 Vbeta and 13 Jbeta primers. Authors' data handling: It was a later analysis that counted tens of millions of unique TCR beta chains, of which some 12 million were shared. Repertoires were generated with immunoSEQ multiplex PCR, while TCRdb's copy carries only in-frame clones and drops some. From that table come the V and J calls and clone size; the DNA was used to work out D and trimming. This sample has 120,000 to 150,000 clones, with around 79% found just once. Broader study findings: As was reported, the HLA-A and HLA-B alleles of most subjects were accurately predicted from TCR beta sequences. The later analysis indicated that the majority of CMV-associated TCR beta chains appeared HLA-restricted.

The chain links TRBV7-9 to TRBJ2-7, with D unresolved. The clonotype originates from a man aged 35 to 55 in good health and CMV-seropositive. Sequenced: PBMCs. The CDR3 DNA sequence: TGTGCCAGCAGCCCCTCGACAAAGTCATCCTACGAGCAGTACTTC. It is translated as CASSPSTKSSYEQYF.